This TCR beta chain derives from a study of T cell responses to AZD1222 COVID-19 vaccine. CDR3 length: 15 amino acids. The J segment lost 6 bases and the V segment lost 0 bases, leaving 7 bases of the junction unmatched. Germline CDR1 is LGHNA and CDR2 is YNFKEQ. Measured with immunoSEQ multiplex PCR; TCRdb has only the in-frame clones, and not every one. This table has over 90,000 clones, more than 85% appearing once. General study findings and limits: Donors, mostly white British, included more females; clonal diversity was possibly underestimated. All repertoire sampling was performed exclusively after the peak T cell response. Per reports, nearly half of all spike-specific TCRs target regions that are unmutated in variants.

About this clone itself: Its specificity is unknown.

This specimen consisted of peripheral blood, obtained on day 0 of AZD1222 vaccination. The rearrangement links TRBV4-2 to TRBJ1-2; 7 nucleotides match TRBD1. The sequence came from an adult in good health. The CDR3 loop is CASSQDPRGGDGYTF. CDR3 bases: TGTGCCAGCAGCCAAGACCCCAGGGGGGGAGATGGCTACACCTTC.